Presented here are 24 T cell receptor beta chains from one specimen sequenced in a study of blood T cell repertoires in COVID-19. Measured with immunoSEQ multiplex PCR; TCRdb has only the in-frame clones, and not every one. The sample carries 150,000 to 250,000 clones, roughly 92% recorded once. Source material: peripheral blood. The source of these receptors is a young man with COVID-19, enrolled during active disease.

CDR3 sequence (DNA): TGTGCCAGCAGTGAAGAAGGACCGGGACAGGAAGCTTTCTTT. It translates to CASSEEGPGQEAFF. The gene calls are TRBV25-1 and TRBJ1-1; 7 bases map to TRBD1. Germline V lookup: CDR1 MGHDK, CDR2 SYGVNS. Unmatched junction bases numbered 8, after V lost 2 bases and J lost 8 bases. This CDR3 spans 14 amino acids.

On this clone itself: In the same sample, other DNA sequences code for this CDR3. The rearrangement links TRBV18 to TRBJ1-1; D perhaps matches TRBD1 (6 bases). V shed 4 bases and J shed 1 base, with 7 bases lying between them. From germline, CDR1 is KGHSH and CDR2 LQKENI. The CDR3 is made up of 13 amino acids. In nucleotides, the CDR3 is TGTGCCAGCTCACGGACAGAGAACACTGAAGCTTTCTTT. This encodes CASSRTENTEAFF.

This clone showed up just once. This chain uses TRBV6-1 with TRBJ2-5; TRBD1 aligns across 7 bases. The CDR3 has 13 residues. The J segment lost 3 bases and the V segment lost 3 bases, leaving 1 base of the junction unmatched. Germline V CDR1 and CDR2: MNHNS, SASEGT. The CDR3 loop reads CASSDTGEETQYF. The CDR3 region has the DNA TGTGCCAGCAGTGACACAGGGGAAGAGACCCAGTACTTC.

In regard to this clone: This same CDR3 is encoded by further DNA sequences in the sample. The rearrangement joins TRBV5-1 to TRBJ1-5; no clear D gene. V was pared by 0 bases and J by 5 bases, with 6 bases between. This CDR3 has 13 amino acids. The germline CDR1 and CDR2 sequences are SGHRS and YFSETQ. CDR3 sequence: CASSLGGDQPQHF. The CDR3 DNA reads TGCGCCAGCAGCTTGGGTGGAGATCAGCCCCAGCATTTT.

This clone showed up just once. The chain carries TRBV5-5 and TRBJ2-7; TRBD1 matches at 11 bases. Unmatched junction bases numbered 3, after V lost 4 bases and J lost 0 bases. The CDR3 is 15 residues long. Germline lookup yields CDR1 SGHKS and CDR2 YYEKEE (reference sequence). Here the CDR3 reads CASSPGTGGSYEQYF. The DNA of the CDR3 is TGTGCCAGCAGCCCCGGGACAGGGGGCTCCTACGAGCAGTACTTC.

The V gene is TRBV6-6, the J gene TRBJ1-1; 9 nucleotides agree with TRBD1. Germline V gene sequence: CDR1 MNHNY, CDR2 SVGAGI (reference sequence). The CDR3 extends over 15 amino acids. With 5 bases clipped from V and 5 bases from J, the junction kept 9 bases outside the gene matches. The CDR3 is CASSAGQGPRTEAFF. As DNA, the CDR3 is TGTGCCAGCAGTGCCGGACAGGGGCCGAGGACTGAAGCTTTCTTT.

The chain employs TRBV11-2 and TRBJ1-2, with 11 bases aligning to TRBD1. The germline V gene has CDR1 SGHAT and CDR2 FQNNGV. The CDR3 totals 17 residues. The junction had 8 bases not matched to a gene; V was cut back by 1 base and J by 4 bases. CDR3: CASSLADRGRDGYGYTF. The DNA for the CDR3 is TGTGCCAGCAGCTTAGCGGACAGGGGGCGCGACGGCTATGGCTACACCTTC.

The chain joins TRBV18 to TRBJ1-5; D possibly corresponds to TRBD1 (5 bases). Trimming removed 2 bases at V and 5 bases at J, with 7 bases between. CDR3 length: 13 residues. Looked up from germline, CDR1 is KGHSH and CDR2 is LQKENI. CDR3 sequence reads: CASSPKGDQPQHF. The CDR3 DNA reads TGTGCCAGCTCACCAAAAGGGGATCAGCCCCAGCATTTT. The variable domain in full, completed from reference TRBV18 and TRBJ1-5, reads NAGVMQNPRHLVRRRGQEARLRCSPMKGHSHVYWYRQLPEEGLKFMVYLQKENIIDESGMPKERFSAEFPKEGPSILRIQQVVRGDSAAYFCASSPKGDQPQHFGDGTRLSIL.

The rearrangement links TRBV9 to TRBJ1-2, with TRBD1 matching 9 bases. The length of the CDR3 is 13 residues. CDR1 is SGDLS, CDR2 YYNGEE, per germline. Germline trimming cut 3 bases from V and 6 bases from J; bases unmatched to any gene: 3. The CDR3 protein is CASSEGTGNGYTF. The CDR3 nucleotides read TGTGCCAGCAGCGAAGGGACAGGGAATGGCTACACCTTC.

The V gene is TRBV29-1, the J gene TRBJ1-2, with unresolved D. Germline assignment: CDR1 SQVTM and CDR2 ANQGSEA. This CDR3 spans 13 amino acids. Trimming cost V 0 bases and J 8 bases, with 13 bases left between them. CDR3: CSVEDQTEVGYTF. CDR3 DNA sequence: TGCAGCGTTGAAGATCAAACAGAAGTAGGCTACACCTTC.

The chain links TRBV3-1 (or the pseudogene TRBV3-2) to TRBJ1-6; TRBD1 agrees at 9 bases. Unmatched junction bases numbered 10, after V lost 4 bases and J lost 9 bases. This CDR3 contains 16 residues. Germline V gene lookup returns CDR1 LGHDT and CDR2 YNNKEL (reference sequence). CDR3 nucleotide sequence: TGTGCCAGCAGCCGGATCTCGACAGGGGGACTTTCACCCCTCCACTTT. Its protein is CASSRISTGGLSPLHF.

The CDR3 loop is CASSQEGAEQYF. CDR3 in DNA: TGTGCCAGCAGCCAAGAGGGGGCGGAGCAGTACTTC. This sequence joins TRBV4-2 and TRBJ2-7; D is possibly TRBD1 (6 bases). The length of the CDR3 is 12 residues. Germline-derived CDR1 and CDR2 are LGHNA and YNFKEQ. V shed 0 bases and J shed 7 bases, with 7 bases lying between them.

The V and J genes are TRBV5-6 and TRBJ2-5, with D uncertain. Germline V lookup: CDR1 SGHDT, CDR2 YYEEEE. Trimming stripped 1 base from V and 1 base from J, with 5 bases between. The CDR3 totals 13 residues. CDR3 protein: CASSLTTQETQYF. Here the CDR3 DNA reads TGTGCCAGCAGCTTGACTACCCAAGAGACCCAGTACTTC.

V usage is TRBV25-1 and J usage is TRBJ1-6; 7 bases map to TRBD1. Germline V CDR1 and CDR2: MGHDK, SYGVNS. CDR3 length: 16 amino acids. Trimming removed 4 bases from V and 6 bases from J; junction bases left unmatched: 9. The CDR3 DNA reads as TGTGCCAGCAGTGTTGGGATGGGACAGTTTAATTCACCCCTCCACTTT. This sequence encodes CASSVGMGQFNSPLHF. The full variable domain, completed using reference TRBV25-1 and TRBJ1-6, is EADIYQTPRYLVIGTGKKITLECSQTMGHDKMYWYQQDPGMELHLIHYSYGVNSTEKGDLSSESTVSRIRTEHFPLTLESARPSHTSQYLCASSVGMGQFNSPLHFGNGTRLTVT.

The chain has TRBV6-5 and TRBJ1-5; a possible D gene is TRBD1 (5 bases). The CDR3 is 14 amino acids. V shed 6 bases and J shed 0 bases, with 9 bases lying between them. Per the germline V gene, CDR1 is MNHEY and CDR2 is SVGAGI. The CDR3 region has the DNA TGTGCCAGCAGCGGACACGATAGCAATCAGCCCCAGCATTTT. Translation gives CASSGHDSNQPQHF.

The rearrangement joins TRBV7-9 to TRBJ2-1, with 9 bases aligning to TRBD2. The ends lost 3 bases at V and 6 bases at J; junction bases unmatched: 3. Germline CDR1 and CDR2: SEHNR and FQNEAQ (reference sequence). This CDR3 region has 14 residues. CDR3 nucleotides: TGTGCCAGCAGCTTTCCGGGACTAGCCAATGAGCAGTTCTTC. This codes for CASSFPGLANEQFF.

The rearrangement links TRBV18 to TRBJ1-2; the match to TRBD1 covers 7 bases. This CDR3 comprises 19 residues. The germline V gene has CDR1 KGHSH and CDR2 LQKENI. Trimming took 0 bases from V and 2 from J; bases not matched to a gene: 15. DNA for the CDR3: TGTGCCAGCTCACCACCGGTGGGGGGACAGTCTTTCTACAACTATGGCTACACCTTC. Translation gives CASSPPVGGQSFYNYGYTF.

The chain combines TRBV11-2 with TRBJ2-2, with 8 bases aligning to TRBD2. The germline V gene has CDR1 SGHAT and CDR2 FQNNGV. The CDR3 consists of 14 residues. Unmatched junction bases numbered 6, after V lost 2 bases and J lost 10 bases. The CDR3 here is CASSLIGGVLELFF. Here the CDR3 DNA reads TGTGCCAGCAGCTTAATCGGGGGGGTTTTGGAGCTGTTTTTT. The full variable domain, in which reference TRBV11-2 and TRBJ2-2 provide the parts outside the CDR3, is EAGVAQSPRYKIIEKRQSVAFWCNPISGHATLYWYQQILGQGPKLLIQFQNNGVVDDSQLPKDRFSAERLKGVDSTLKIQPAKLEDSAVYLCASSLIGGVLELFFGEGSRLTVL.

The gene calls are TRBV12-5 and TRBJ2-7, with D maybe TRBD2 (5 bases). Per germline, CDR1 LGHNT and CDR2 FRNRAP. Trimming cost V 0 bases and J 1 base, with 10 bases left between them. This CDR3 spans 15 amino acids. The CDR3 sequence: CASGLVGWESYEQYF. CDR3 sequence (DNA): TGTGCTAGTGGTTTGGTAGGGTGGGAGTCCTACGAGCAGTACTTC.

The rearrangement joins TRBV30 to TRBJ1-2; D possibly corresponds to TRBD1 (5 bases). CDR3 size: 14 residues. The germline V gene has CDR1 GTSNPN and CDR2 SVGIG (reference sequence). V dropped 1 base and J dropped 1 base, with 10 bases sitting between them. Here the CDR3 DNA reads TGTGCCTGGAGTGCAGGGCTCGGTAACTATGGCTACACCTTC. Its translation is CAWSAGLGNYGYTF.

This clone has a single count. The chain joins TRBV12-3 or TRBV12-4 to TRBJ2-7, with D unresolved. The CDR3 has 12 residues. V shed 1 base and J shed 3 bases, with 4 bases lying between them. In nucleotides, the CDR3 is TGTGCCAGCAGTTTAGAACACTACGAGCAGTACTTC. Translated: CASSLEHYEQYF.

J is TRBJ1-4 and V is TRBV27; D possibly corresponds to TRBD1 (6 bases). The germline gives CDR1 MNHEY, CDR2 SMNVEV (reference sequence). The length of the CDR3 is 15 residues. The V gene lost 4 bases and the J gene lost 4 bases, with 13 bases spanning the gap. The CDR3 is CASSSRDTHNEKLFF. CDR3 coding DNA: TGTGCCAGCAGTTCCCGGGACACCCATAATGAAAAACTGTTTTTT.

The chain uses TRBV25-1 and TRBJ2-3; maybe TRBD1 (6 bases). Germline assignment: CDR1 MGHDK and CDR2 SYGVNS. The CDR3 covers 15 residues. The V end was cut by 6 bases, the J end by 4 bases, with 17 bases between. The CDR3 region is CASSKQGYYSDTQYF. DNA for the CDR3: TGTGCCAGCAGCAAACAGGGATATTATTCAGATACGCAGTATTTT. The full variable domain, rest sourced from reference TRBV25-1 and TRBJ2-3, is EADIYQTPRYLVIGTGKKITLECSQTMGHDKMYWYQQDPGMELHLIHYSYGVNSTEKGDLSSESTVSRIRTEHFPLTLESARPSHTSQYLCASSKQGYYSDTQYFGPGTRLTVL.

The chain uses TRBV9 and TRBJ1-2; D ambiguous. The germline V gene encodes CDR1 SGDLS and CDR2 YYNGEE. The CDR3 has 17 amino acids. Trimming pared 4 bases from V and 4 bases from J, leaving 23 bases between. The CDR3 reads CASSPPLKAGLFYGYTF. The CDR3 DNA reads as TGTGCCAGCAGCCCCCCCCTAAAGGCAGGACTCTTCTATGGCTACACCTTC.